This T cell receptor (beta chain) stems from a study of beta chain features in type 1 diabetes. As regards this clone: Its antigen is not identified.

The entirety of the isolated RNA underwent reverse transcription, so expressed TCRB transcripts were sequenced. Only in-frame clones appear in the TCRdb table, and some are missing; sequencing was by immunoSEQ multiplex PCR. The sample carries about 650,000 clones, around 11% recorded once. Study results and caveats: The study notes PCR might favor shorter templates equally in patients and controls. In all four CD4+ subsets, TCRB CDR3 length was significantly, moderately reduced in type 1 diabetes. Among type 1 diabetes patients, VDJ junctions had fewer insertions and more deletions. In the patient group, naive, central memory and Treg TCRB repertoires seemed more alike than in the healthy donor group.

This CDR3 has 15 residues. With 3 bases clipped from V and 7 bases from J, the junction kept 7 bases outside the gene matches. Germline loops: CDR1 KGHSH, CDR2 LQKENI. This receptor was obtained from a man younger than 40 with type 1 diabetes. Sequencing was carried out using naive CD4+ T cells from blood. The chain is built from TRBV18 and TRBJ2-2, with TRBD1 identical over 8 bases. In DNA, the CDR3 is TGTGCCAGCTCACCGCAGACAGGGGATAGCGGGGAGCTGTTTTTT. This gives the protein CASSPQTGDSGELFF.